Below, 28 T cell receptor beta chains from the same sample are listed, as sequenced in a study of blood T cell repertoires in COVID-19. Sequencing was performed with immunoSEQ multiplex PCR; in TCRdb, only in-frame clones are kept and a portion is missing. This sample has 95,000 to 110,000 clones; around nine tenths occur once, and the top ten carry approximately 3.1%. The material sequenced was peripheral blood. Receptors were obtained from a man aged 50 to 59 in a cohort sampled during active COVID-19.

The rearrangement joins TRBV6-5 to TRBJ2-3; TRBD1 aligns across 10 bases. The length of the CDR3 is 14 residues. After removal of 10 bases from V and 3 bases from J, the junction contained 7 bases not matched to a gene. Germline values: CDR1 MNHEY, CDR2 SVGAGI. CDR3 sequence (DNA): TGTGCCATTGATGACAGGGGGCTTACAGATACGCAGTATTTT. This translates into CAIDDRGLTDTQYF.

The chain employs TRBV4-1 and TRBJ1-1, with D possibly being TRBD1 (5 bases). In germline, CDR1 is MGHRA, CDR2 YSYEKL. Trimming left V 0 bases short and J 3 bases short, with 5 bases between. CDR3 length: 13 residues. The CDR3 region has the DNA TGCGCCAGCAGCCAAGACAGGGACACTGAAGCTTTCTTT. Translation gives CASSQDRDTEAFF.

DNA of the CDR3: TGTGCCAGCAGGAGCGGGGCGGGCACAGATACGCAGTATTTT. Amino acids: CASRSGAGTDTQYF. The gene calls are TRBV2 and TRBJ2-3, with 7 bases aligning to TRBD2. The ends lost 6 bases at V and 1 base at J; junction bases unmatched: 4. The CDR3 runs 14 residues. Germline loops: CDR1 SNHLY, CDR2 FYNNEI.

V and J are TRBV5-1 and TRBJ1-5, with TRBD1 as a possible D gene (5 bases). Trimming left V 6 bases short and J 3 bases short, with 16 bases between. The germline gives CDR1 SGHRS, CDR2 YFSETQ. The CDR3 totals 15 residues. The CDR3 DNA reads as TGCGCCAGCACATTGTCCGGGGGGGACAATCAGCCCCAGCATTTT. This codes for CASTLSGGDNQPQHF.

V is TRBV25-1 and J is TRBJ2-2; 9 nucleotides align to TRBD1. CDR3 length: 15 residues. The V and J ends lost 10 bases and 3 bases, in that order; junction bases with no gene match: 9. From germline, CDR1 is MGHDK and CDR2 SYGVNS. The CDR3 coding sequence is TGTGCCACCTCATCCGGACAGGGGTACACCGGGGAGCTGTTTTTT. It is translated as CATSSGQGYTGELFF.

The chain employs TRBV24-1 and TRBJ2-1; possibly TRBD2 for D (6 bases). V was shortened by 9 bases and J by 6 bases, with 17 bases between the two germline ends. This CDR3 is built from 14 residues. Germline V gene data show CDR1 as KGHDR and CDR2 as SFDVKD. CDR3 DNA: TGTGCCACCGGGGGGAAGGCGGGTAGCAATGAGCAGTTCTTC. This encodes CATGGKAGSNEQFF.

The chain is built from TRBV11-2 and TRBJ1-3; maybe TRBD1 (5 bases). There are 18 residues in the CDR3. Trimming removed 0 bases at V and 0 bases at J, with 15 bases between. The germline V gene has CDR1 SGHAT and CDR2 FQNNGV. CDR3 bases: TGTGCCAGCAGCTTAGATCAGGGACGGGGGAGCTCTGGAAACACCATATATTTT. It yields the protein CASSLDQGRGSSGNTIYF.

The gene calls are TRBV14 and TRBJ2-4; possibly TRBD2 for D (6 bases). This CDR3 comprises 17 residues. Germline assignment: CDR1 SGHDN and CDR2 FVKESK. V dropped 0 bases and J dropped 2 bases, with 14 bases sitting between them. CDR3 amino acids: CASSQDAQEGTKNIQYF. The CDR3 DNA is TGTGCCAGCAGCCAAGATGCACAGGAGGGGACCAAAAACATTCAGTACTTC. The full variable domain, in which reference TRBV14 and TRBJ2-4 provide the parts outside the CDR3, is EAGVTQFPSHSVIEKGQTVTLRCDPISGHDNLYWYRRVMGKEIKFLLHFVKESKQDESGMPNNRFLAERTGGTYSTLKVQPAELEDSGVYFCASSQDAQEGTKNIQYFGAGTRLSVL.

The chain employs TRBV5-8 and TRBJ1-5; D remains unclear. The V and J ends lost 0 bases and 8 bases respectively, with 15 bases between them. The length of the CDR3 is 15 residues. The germline V gene has CDR1 SGHTS and CDR2 YDEGEE. Written as DNA, the CDR3 is TGTGCCAGCAGCTTGGCGCGCCAAGCGGGAGAGCCCCAGCATTTT. This gives the protein CASSLARQAGEPQHF.

The DNA of the CDR3 is TGTGCCAGCAGCCCAACGACAGGTTCAGAGACCCAGTACTTC. The encoded protein is CASSPTTGSETQYF. The rearrangement joins TRBV28 to TRBJ2-5; D possibly corresponds to TRBD1 (6 bases). The ends were cut back, 6 bases at V and 4 bases at J, with 15 bases in the middle. The length of the CDR3 is 14 residues. Per germline, CDR1 MDHEN and CDR2 SYDVKM.

The chain employs TRBV28 and TRBJ1-6; tentatively, D is TRBD1 (5 bases). The germline CDR1 and CDR2 sequences are MDHEN and SYDVKM. V was clipped by 6 bases and J by 5 bases, with 14 bases between them. This CDR3 comprises 15 residues. The CDR3 bases are TGTGCCAGCAGCGAGGACACTCTAAATAATTCACCCCTCCACTTT. The encoded protein is CASSEDTLNNSPLHF.

The chain is built from TRBV20-1 and TRBJ1-6; 9 nucleotides match TRBD1. The CDR3 consists of 17 residues. Germline CDR1 and CDR2: DFQATT and SNEGSKA (reference sequence). The V gene end was trimmed by 4 bases and the J gene end by 0 bases; junction bases not matched to a gene: 7. The CDR3 here is CSANDRGRFSYNSPLHF. CDR3 sequence (DNA): TGCAGTGCTAATGACAGGGGGAGGTTCTCCTATAATTCACCCCTCCACTTT.

This clone was counted a single time. The rearrangement joins TRBV11-2 to TRBJ2-3, with D unresolved. The germline CDR1 and CDR2 sequences are SGHAT and FQNNGV. CDR3 length: 14 residues. V was trimmed by 6 bases and J by 2 bases, leaving 12 bases between them. The CDR3 DNA is TGTGCCAGCAGACCCCTCTGGCCCACAGATACGCAGTATTTT. It specifies CASRPLWPTDTQYF.

V is TRBV20-1 and J is TRBJ2-1; 7 nucleotides line up with TRBD2. With 5 bases clipped from V and 8 bases from J, the junction kept 3 bases outside the gene matches. This CDR3 has 11 residues. Germline CDR1 is DFQATT and CDR2 is SNEGSKA (reference sequence). DNA for the CDR3: TGCAGTGCTTGGGGGGGAGATGAGCAGTTCTTC. Protein: CSAWGGDEQFF.

The rearrangement links TRBV6-5 to TRBJ2-2; 9 bases line up with TRBD2. The CDR3 is 14 residues long. J was trimmed by 6 bases and V by 6 bases; bases with no gene match: 5. Germline CDR1 MNHEY, CDR2 SVGAGI. The chain's CDR3 is CASRLRGGAGELFF. CDR3 nucleotides: TGTGCCAGCAGGCTGCGGGGGGGGGCCGGGGAGCTGTTTTTT.

This rearrangement joins TRBV6-5 to TRBJ2-3, with D tentatively TRBD2 (7 bases). This CDR3 is built from 13 residues. Germline lookup yields CDR1 MNHEY and CDR2 SVGAGI. Trimming took off 10 bases at V and 4 bases at J, with 15 bases between the two ends. CDR3 in DNA: TGTGCCACCGTGCGGGGGCTGGCAGATACGCAGTATTTT. Protein: CATVRGLADTQYF.

The chain has TRBV3-1 (or the pseudogene TRBV3-2) and TRBJ1-2; 10 nucleotides line up with TRBD1. The V and J ends lost 3 bases and 4 bases, in that order; junction bases with no gene match: 5. Germline CDR1 and CDR2: LGHDT and YNNKEL (reference sequence). The CDR3 is 15 amino acids. The CDR3 protein is CASSQPGQGLYGYTF. The CDR3 nucleotides are TGTGCCAGCAGCCAGCCGGGACAGGGGCTCTATGGCTACACCTTC.

The chain joins TRBV3-1 (or the pseudogene TRBV3-2) to TRBJ1-2; D unresolved. The V end was cut by 2 bases, the J end by 7 bases, with 8 bases between. The CDR3 runs 12 residues. The germline V gene encodes CDR1 LGHDT and CDR2 YNNKEL (reference sequence). The CDR3 DNA follows: TGTGCCAGCAGCCAAACGACAAGTGGCTACACCTTC. This encodes CASSQTTSGYTF.

This chain uses TRBV6-5 with TRBJ1-5; D possibly corresponds to TRBD1 (5 bases). Germline V gene data show CDR1 as MNHEY and CDR2 as SVGAGI. V lost 0 bases to trimming and J lost 9 bases, with 15 bases between them. The CDR3 has 15 residues. The CDR3 reads CASSYSSGGKGPQHF. The DNA for the CDR3 is TGTGCCAGCAGTTACTCGAGCGGGGGAAAAGGGCCCCAGCATTTT.

CDR3 amino acids: CASSSRSRTGELFF. The CDR3 DNA reads TGTGCCAGCAGCTCCCGTAGTCGGACCGGGGAGCTGTTTTTT. J is TRBJ2-2 and V is TRBV9; D ambiguous. Germline lookup yields CDR1 SGDLS and CDR2 YYNGEE. There are 14 residues in the CDR3. V was trimmed by 4 bases and J by 5 bases, leaving 12 bases between them.

This clone was seen a single time. The chain joins TRBV5-1 to TRBJ2-5, with 12 nucleotides matching TRBD1. V shed 4 bases and J 2 bases; nucleotides not matched to a gene: 6. CDR1 is SGHRS, CDR2 YFSETQ, per germline. The CDR3 runs to 16 residues. Here the CDR3 DNA reads TGCGCCAGCAGCGGGGGACAGGGGGCTATACAAGAGACCCAGTACTTC. This gives the protein CASSGGQGAIQETQYF.

The chain joins TRBV12-5 to TRBJ2-1; 8 nucleotides align to TRBD2. The CDR3 sequence is 15 residues long. With V trimmed by 6 bases and J by 5 bases, 9 bases remained unmatched. Germline V gives CDR1 LGHNT, CDR2 FRNRAP. The CDR3 DNA is TGTGCTAGTGGCCGTCGGGGGGGCATGGACAATGAGCAGTTCTTC. Its translation: CASGRRGGMDNEQFF.

The J gene is TRBJ2-6, the V gene TRBV4-2, with D unclear. The CDR3 has 17 amino acids. V was pared by 0 bases and J by 1 base, with 10 bases between. The germline CDR1 and CDR2 sequences are LGHNA and YNFKEQ. The CDR3 DNA is TGTGCCAGCAGCCAAGATCTCGACGGGTCTGGGGCCAACGTCCTGACTTTC. Protein product: CASSQDLDGSGANVLTF.

This chain connects TRBV9 to TRBJ2-1; 7 nucleotides line up with TRBD1. J gave up 0 bases and V 5 bases, and 5 bases lay outside the gene matches. The germline V gene encodes CDR1 SGDLS and CDR2 YYNGEE. CDR3 length equals 15 residues. CDR3 nucleotides: TGTGCCAGCAGTGCGACAGGGAACTCCTACAATGAGCAGTTCTTC. Residues: CASSATGNSYNEQFF.

This clone came up a few times. The chain is built from TRBV19 and TRBJ1-5; 11 positions match TRBD1. The V gene's germline CDR1 is LNHDA and CDR2 SQIVND (reference sequence). V shed 8 bases, J shed 10 bases, and the junction held 7 bases outside the gene matches. This CDR3 spans 13 amino acids. The CDR3 loop reads CASGGTGGVPQHF. The CDR3 DNA sequence: TGTGCCAGTGGAGGGACAGGGGGGGTACCCCAGCATTTT.

The chain is built from TRBV4-3 and TRBJ2-7; D unclear. Trimming cost V 1 base and J 0 bases, with 7 bases left between them. Germline values: CDR1 LGHNA, CDR2 YSLEER. The CDR3 runs 14 residues. CDR3 loop: CASSQGSHSYEQYF. The CDR3 region has the DNA TGCGCCAGCAGCCAAGGTTCACACTCCTACGAGCAGTACTTC.

This clone was seen a single time. The CDR3, as DNA: TGTGCCATCAGGACTTCACCGGGGGGGCCTCAAGAGACCCAGTACTTC. It encodes CAIRTSPGGPQETQYF. The chain is built from TRBV10-3 and TRBJ2-5; the match to TRBD2 covers 8 bases. Trimming removed 6 bases from V and 2 bases from J; junction bases left unmatched: 11. Germline values: CDR1 ENHRY, CDR2 SYGVKD. The CDR3 has 16 residues.

The V gene is TRBV29-1, the J gene TRBJ2-3; 15 nucleotides align to TRBD2. Germline V gene lookup returns CDR1 SQVTM and CDR2 ANQGSEA. CDR3 size: 16 residues. Trimming at V came to 7 bases and at J to 0 bases, leaving 5 bases not matched to a gene. CDR3 nucleotide sequence: TGCAGCGCTGGCGGACTAGCGGGGGGGAGCACAGATACGCAGTATTTT. Its translation: CSAGGLAGGSTDTQYF.